There are a few counts of the clone carrying this T cell receptor (beta chain). The target antigen is unknown. This entry belongs to a study of T cell responses to AZD1222 COVID-19 vaccine. Study-level background: The study pooled second doses at about 4 or about 12 weeks. Study outcomes and limitations: Baseline serostatus was positive in only 5 to 7 AZD1222 recipients.

This CDR3 spans 13 amino acids. V shed 8 bases, J shed 5 bases, and the junction held 4 bases outside the gene matches. CDR1 is PRHDT, CDR2 FYEKMQ, per germline (reference sequence). TCRdb's table, derived via immunoSEQ multiplex PCR, lists solely in-frame clones and lacks some. Of 70,000 to 90,000 clones listed, 86% are singletons. The sequence was obtained from an adult in good health. Sample: peripheral blood, taken on day 0 of AZD1222 vaccination. V gene TRBV13 combines with J gene TRBJ2-5; 11 nucleotides agree with TRBD1. The CDR3 nucleotides read TGTGCCAGCGGACAGGGGGCCGGGGAGACCCAGTACTTC. Amino acids: CASGQGAGETQYF.